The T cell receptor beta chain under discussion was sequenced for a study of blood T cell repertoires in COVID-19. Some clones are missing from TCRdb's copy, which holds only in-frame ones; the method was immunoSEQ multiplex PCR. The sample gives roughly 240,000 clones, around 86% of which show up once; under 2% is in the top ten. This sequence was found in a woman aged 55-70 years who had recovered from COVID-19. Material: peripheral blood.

The CDR3 sequence: CASSRGAGSGSYEQYF. The CDR3 bases are TGTGCCAGCAGCCGCGGTGCGGGCAGCGGCTCCTACGAGCAGTACTTC. The chain employs TRBV5-8 and TRBJ2-7, with a possible D match to TRBD2 (5 bases). The CDR3 is 16 residues long. The V and J ends lost 4 bases and 0 bases respectively, with 17 bases between them. Germline V gives CDR1 SGHTS, CDR2 YDEGEE.